A selection of T cell receptor beta chains follows, all from one sample in a study of T cell changes during pregnancy in multiple sclerosis. This table comes from immunoSEQ multiplex PCR, and its TCRdb copy is limited to in-frame clones, with some not included. The sample lists fewer than 65,000 clones, roughly 93% occurring once. This sample comprised peripheral blood, obtained in the second trimester of pregnancy. The receptors shown here come from a female donor with multiple sclerosis, enrolled in a pregnancy study. Each CDR3 is given with its conserved first and last residue. The D gene is left open where the match is weak. Clone size is given for some rows only: seen once, a few or many times, or a class if the clone is expanded.

clone_size	v_call	d_call	j_call	cdr3_aa	cdr3_nt
-	TRBV18	-	TRBJ1-1	CASSPGNRENTEAFF	TGTGCCAGCTCACCGGGAAACAGGGAGAACACTGAAGCTTTCTTT
-	TRBV27	TRBD2	TRBJ2-7	CASSFLASGTYEQYF	TGTGCCAGCAGTTTCTTGGCTAGCGGAACTTACGAGCAGTACTTC
-	TRBV19	-	TRBJ2-5	CASSDPSGRAETQYF	TGTGCCAGTAGTGATCCCAGCGGAAGGGCAGAGACCCAGTACTTC
-	TRBV7-8	TRBD2	TRBJ2-1	CASSFKRDFSYNEQFF	TGTGCCAGCAGCTTCAAGCGGGATTTCTCCTACAATGAGCAGTTCTTC
-	TRBV25-1	TRBD2	TRBJ2-3	CASRKGLAGTTDTQYF	TGTGCCAGCAGAAAGGGACTAGCGGGAACCACAGATACGCAGTATTTT
-	TRBV5-6	TRBD1	TRBJ2-2	CASSPGQGAGELFF	TGTGCCAGCAGCCCCGGACAGGGGGCCGGGGAGCTGTTTTTT
-	TRBV5-1	TRBD2	TRBJ2-3	CASSLQRTSDTDTQYF	TGCGCCAGCTCCCTCCAGAGGACTAGCGACACAGATACGCAGTATTTT
-	TRBV2	TRBD2	TRBJ2-2	CASSETSGGSTGGELFF	TGTGCCAGCAGTGAGACAAGCGGGGGAAGTACTGGCGGGGAGCTGTTTTTT
-	TRBV18	-	TRBJ2-4	CASSKDSQNIQYF	TGTGCCAGCTCAAAGGACAGTCAAAACATTCAGTACTTC
-	TRBV5-4	-	TRBJ2-1	CASSQDQGSSYNEQFF	TGTGCCAGCAGCCAAGATCAGGGGAGCTCCTACAATGAGCAGTTCTTC
-	TRBV19	TRBD2	TRBJ2-2	CASGLAVNTGELFF	TGTGCCAGCGGACTAGCGGTGAACACCGGGGAGCTGTTTTTT
-	TRBV19	-	TRBJ2-1	CASSIDRFGRPWNEQFF	TGTGCCAGTAGTATAGATCGGTTTGGCAGGCCATGGAATGAGCAGTTCTTC
-	TRBV28	-	TRBJ1-4	CASSFGGARGMGKLFF	TGTGCCAGCAGTTTCGGCGGGGCGCGGGGAATGGGAAAACTGTTTTTT
-	TRBV4-1	TRBD2	TRBJ2-7	CASSPRGAGGPADYEQYF	TGCGCCAGCAGCCCCCGGGGAGCGGGAGGGCCGGCTGACTACGAGCAGTACTTC
-	TRBV6-5	-	TRBJ1-1	CASKADRKNTEAFF	TGTGCCAGCAAGGCCGACAGAAAGAACACTGAAGCTTTCTTT
once	TRBV19	-	TRBJ1-1	CASSMVGGLGGTEAFF	TGTGCCAGTAGTATGGTCGGGGGTTTGGGAGGCACTGAAGCTTTCTTT
once	TRBV19	-	TRBJ2-5	CASSPQGRQETQYF	TGTGCCAGTAGTCCCCAGGGCAGGCAAGAGACCCAGTACTTC
-	TRBV14	TRBD1	TRBJ2-7	CASSQGRQGRNEQYF	TGTGCCAGCAGCCAAGGGCGACAGGGTCGGAACGAGCAGTACTTC
-	TRBV10-3	TRBD1	TRBJ2-7	CAISTGTGSYEQYF	TGTGCCATCAGTACCGGGACAGGCTCCTACGAGCAGTACTTC
-	TRBV5-1	-	TRBJ2-1	CASSLRAQGEQFF	TGCGCCAGCAGCTTGAGGGCCCAGGGAGAGCAGTTCTTC
once	TRBV5-6	TRBD2	TRBJ2-2	CASSLATSEYTGELFF	TGTGCCAGCAGCCTGGCGACTAGCGAATACACCGGGGAGCTGTTTTTT
once	TRBV7-5	-	TRBJ2-5	CARSLAKTQYF	TGTGCCAGAAGCTTAGCAAAGACCCAGTACTTC